Listed here are 24 T cell receptor beta chains from one sample, sequenced in a study of blood T cell repertoires in COVID-19. Repertoires were generated with immunoSEQ multiplex PCR, while TCRdb's copy carries only in-frame clones and drops some. The sample carries 97,000 or so clones, 75% to 90% recorded once. The sequenced sample consisted of peripheral blood. Every receptor here comes from a human donor in a cohort sampled during active COVID-19.

This clone was seen only once. The rearrangement uses TRBV5-1 and TRBJ2-6; 7 bases are a match to TRBD1. From germline, CDR1 is SGHRS and CDR2 YFSETQ. The J segment lost 4 bases and the V segment lost 2 bases, leaving 3 bases of the junction unmatched. CDR3 length: 15 amino acids. The CDR3 nucleotides are TGCGCCAGCAGCTTTACAGGGGTCGGGGCCAACGTCCTGACTTTC. Residues: CASSFTGVGANVLTF.

This sequence joins TRBV9 and TRBJ2-1; TRBD2 agrees at 10 bases. Germline CDR1 SGDLS, CDR2 YYNGEE. The V and J ends lost 7 bases and 5 bases, in that order; junction bases with no gene match: 6. The CDR3 loop spans 14 amino acids. CDR3 in DNA: TGTGCCAGCTCACTAGCGGGGCACGACAATGAGCAGTTCTTC. Its protein product is CASSLAGHDNEQFF.

The rearrangement uses TRBV27 and TRBJ2-4, with 7 nucleotides matching TRBD1. The germline CDR1 and CDR2 sequences are MNHEY and SMNVEV (reference sequence). This CDR3 is 14 amino acids long. Germline trimming cut 6 bases from V and 1 base from J; bases unmatched to any gene: 3. The CDR3 nucleotides are TGTGCCAGCAGCCAGGACAGGGCCAAAAACATTCAGTACTTC. It encodes CASSQDRAKNIQYF.

The V call is TRBV28, the J call TRBJ1-1, with a possible D match to TRBD1 (5 bases). With 10 bases removed from V and 10 bases from J, the gap between germline ends came to 13 bases. In germline, CDR1 is MDHEN, CDR2 SYDVKM. The CDR3 totals 10 residues. The CDR3 bases are TGTGCCACGCCAGGGTTTTCAGCTTTCTTT. It yields the protein CATPGFSAFF.

The chain links TRBV2 to TRBJ2-5, with 14 bases matching TRBD2. V shed 4 bases, J shed 4 bases, and the junction held 2 bases outside the gene matches. Germline V gene data show CDR1 as SNHLY and CDR2 as FYNNEI. The length of the CDR3 is 15 residues. In DNA, the CDR3 is TGTGCCAGCAGTGTGGGACTAGCGGGGGCAGAGACCCAGTACTTC. Translated: CASSVGLAGAETQYF. Filled out from reference TRBV2 and TRBJ2-5, the complete variable domain reads EPEVTQTPSHQVTQMGQEVILRCVPISNHLYFYWYRQILGQKVEFLVSFYNNEISEKSEIFDDQFSVERPDGSNFTLKIRSTKLEDSAMYFCASSVGLAGAETQYFGPGTRLLVL.

CDR3: CASSLRLGRETQYF. In nucleotides, the CDR3 is TGTGCCAGCAGTTTGCGATTGGGGCGGGAGACCCAGTACTTC. This rearrangement joins TRBV27 to TRBJ2-5, with D tentatively TRBD1 (5 bases). The CDR3 spans 14 residues. Germline V CDR1 and CDR2: MNHEY, SMNVEV (reference sequence). The ends were cut back, 3 bases at V and 5 bases at J, with 13 bases in the middle.

This chain uses TRBV25-1 with TRBJ2-5; 8 bases align to TRBD2. V was pared by 8 bases and J by 5 bases, with 4 bases of the junction left unmatched. CDR3 size: 12 residues. CDR1 MGHDK and CDR2 SYGVNS come from the germline V gene. The CDR3 DNA reads as TGTGCCAGCGGCGGGGGGTATGAGACCCAGTACTTC. Its protein is CASGGGYETQYF.

CDR3 bases: TGCAGTGCTAGTGATCGCGGCGGGGAGCTGTTTTTT. This sequence encodes CSASDRGGELFF. The chain joins TRBV20-1 to TRBJ2-2, with D unclear. The V and J ends lost 3 bases and 7 bases respectively, with 9 bases between them. Germline V gene sequence: CDR1 DFQATT, CDR2 SNEGSKA (reference sequence). This CDR3 comprises 12 residues.

The rearrangement joins TRBV9 to TRBJ2-3; TRBD2 matches at 8 bases. V was pared by 3 bases and J by 3 bases, with 15 bases of the junction left unmatched. CDR1 is SGDLS and CDR2 is YYNGEE in the germline V gene. CDR3 length: 18 residues. CDR3 in amino acids: CASSASGGPGVRTDTQYF. CDR3 nucleotide sequence: TGTGCCAGCAGCGCAAGCGGGGGCCCGGGGGTTCGAACAGATACGCAGTATTTT.

This chain links TRBV5-1 with TRBJ1-1; 9 bases are shared with TRBD1. The CDR3 loop spans 15 amino acids. The germline gives CDR1 SGHRS, CDR2 YFSETQ. V shed 5 bases, J shed 0 bases, and the junction held 5 bases outside the gene matches. CDR3 sequence: CASSRTGGLNTEAFF. CDR3 DNA: TGCGCCAGCAGTAGAACAGGGGGCTTGAACACTGAAGCTTTCTTT.

This clone was recorded once. V is TRBV7-9 and J is TRBJ1-6, with D hard to call. Germline CDR1 and CDR2: SEHNR and FQNEAQ (reference sequence). The germline V and J ends were trimmed by 1 base and 0 bases, with 13 bases remaining between them. The CDR3 is 18 residues long. CDR3 residues: CASSLVAGLNSYNSPLHF. Here the CDR3 DNA reads TGTGCCAGCAGCTTAGTGGCAGGACTGAACTCCTATAATTCACCCCTCCACTTT.

V and J are TRBV24-1 and TRBJ2-7; 7 positions match TRBD1. Trimming cost V 7 bases and J 2 bases; bases outside gene matches: 4. CDR1 and CDR2 from the germline V gene are KGHDR and SFDVKD. The CDR3 has 13 amino acids. The CDR3 coding sequence is TGTGCCACCAGCGACAGGGTAACCTACGAGCAGTACTTC. Translating gives CATSDRVTYEQYF.

This chain uses TRBV28 with TRBJ2-5; D might be TRBD2 (5 bases). V lost 2 bases and J 1 base, leaving 14 bases between the germline ends. This CDR3 is built from 16 residues. Germline V gene sequence: CDR1 MDHEN, CDR2 SYDVKM. This chain's CDR3 is CASSLPRAPTQETQYF. The CDR3 DNA reads TGTGCCAGCAGTTTACCGAGGGCCCCAACCCAAGAGACCCAGTACTTC.

The gene calls are TRBV2 and TRBJ2-2; maybe TRBD2 (7 bases). With 7 bases removed from V and 4 bases from J, the gap between germline ends came to 13 bases. The CDR3 covers 14 residues. Germline V gives CDR1 SNHLY, CDR2 FYNNEI. CDR3 amino acids: CASTGRGATGELFF. The CDR3 DNA reads TGTGCCAGCACGGGACGGGGGGCCACCGGGGAGCTGTTTTTT.

The rearrangement links TRBV5-6 to TRBJ2-6; perhaps TRBD1 as D (6 bases). Trimming took off 2 bases at V and 6 bases at J, with 12 bases between the two ends. This CDR3 is built from 15 residues. Germline values: CDR1 SGHDT, CDR2 YYEEEE. The CDR3 reads CASSLDKGEANVLTF. DNA of the CDR3: TGTGCCAGCAGCTTAGACAAGGGGGAGGCCAACGTCCTGACTTTC.

V usage is TRBV4-1 and J usage is TRBJ2-7; D may be TRBD1 (5 bases). The CDR3 runs 14 residues. Germline V gene data show CDR1 as MGHRA and CDR2 as YSYEKL. Trimming shortened V by 1 base and J by 4 bases, and 11 bases separated the two germline ends. CDR3 DNA: TGCGCCAGCAGCCAAGCAGGGCAGAATTACGAGCAGTACTTC. Protein product: CASSQAGQNYEQYF.

The CDR3 spells CASRLRQGAGNQPQHF. CDR3 bases: TGTGCCAGCAGGTTACGACAGGGGGCAGGCAATCAGCCCCAGCATTTT. The rearrangement joins TRBV2 to TRBJ1-5; the match to TRBD1 covers 10 bases. Germline lookup yields CDR1 SNHLY and CDR2 FYNNEI. The V and J ends lost 6 bases and 2 bases, in that order; junction bases with no gene match: 7. This CDR3 has 16 residues.

The chain joins TRBV7-2 to TRBJ1-1; D uncertain. V was clipped by 7 bases and J by 0 bases, with 12 bases between them. The CDR3 has 14 residues. Germline CDR1 is SGHTA and CDR2 is FQGNSA. The CDR3 DNA is TGTGCCAGCACCCCTAACGGGGTGAACACTGAAGCTTTCTTT. It yields the protein CASTPNGVNTEAFF.

This chain uses TRBV6-2 or TRBV6-3 with TRBJ1-5; D not resolved. The CDR3 loop spans 15 amino acids. Germline V CDR1 and CDR2: MNHEY, SVGEGT. The germline V and J ends were trimmed by 0 bases and 4 bases, with 10 bases remaining between them. The CDR3 here is CASSYSRGSNQPQHF. DNA of the CDR3: TGTGCCAGCAGTTACTCGAGAGGTTCAAATCAGCCCCAGCATTTT.

This clone was detected ten times or more. The sample has other DNA sequences that encode this CDR3 too. This chain connects TRBV7-8 to TRBJ1-5; 10 bases map to TRBD1. This CDR3 region has 15 residues. V trimming: 5 bases; J trimming: 3 bases; junction bases outside the gene matches: 4. Germline lookup yields CDR1 SGHVS and CDR2 FQNEAQ. Here the CDR3 DNA reads TGTGCCAGCAGCCCAGGGACAGGGGACAATCAGCCCCAGCATTTT. Translated: CASSPGTGDNQPQHF.

The chain combines TRBV23-1 with TRBJ2-3; TRBD1 matches 9 bases. TRBV23-1 is marked as an open reading frame, function uncertain. This CDR3 comprises 17 residues. V trimming: 7 bases; J trimming: 1 base; junction bases outside the gene matches: 12. CDR3 coding DNA: TGCGCCAGCAACTTTTACACAGGGGGCGGAGGCACAGATACGCAGTATTTT. Translating it yields CASNFYTGGGGTDTQYF.

This chain uses TRBV28 with TRBJ2-7; 8 bases map to TRBD1. Per the germline V gene, CDR1 is MDHEN and CDR2 is SYDVKM. J lost 3 bases, V lost 5 bases, and 3 bases had no gene match. CDR3 length: 13 residues. In nucleotides, the CDR3 is TGTGCCAGCAGTCTCACAGGGGGCTACGAGCAGTACTTC. Its protein product is CASSLTGGYEQYF.

This clone showed up just a few times. The rearrangement uses TRBV6-2 or TRBV6-3 and TRBJ1-5, with 9 bases lining up with TRBD1. The CDR3 spans 16 residues. The V segment lost 5 bases and the J segment 2 bases; nucleotides outside the gene matches: 7. Germline V gives CDR1 MNHEY, CDR2 SVGEGT. CDR3 sequence: CASSPRTGAGNQPQHF. As DNA, the CDR3 is TGTGCCAGCAGTCCAAGGACAGGGGCCGGCAATCAGCCCCAGCATTTT.

This chain joins TRBV7-9 and TRBJ2-7, with TRBD2 matching 10 bases. V shed 2 bases and J 2 bases; nucleotides not matched to a gene: 3. This CDR3 contains 15 residues. Germline CDR1 and CDR2: SEHNR and FQNEAQ (reference sequence). CDR3 coding DNA: TGTGCCAGCAGCTTATCCACTAGCGGGGCCTACGAGCAGTACTTC. Translating gives CASSLSTSGAYEQYF. The full variable domain, rest sourced from reference TRBV7-9 and TRBJ2-7, is DTGVSQNPRHKITKRGQNVTFRCDPISEHNRLYWYRQTLGQGPEFLTYFQNEAQLEKSRLLSDRFSAERPKGSFSTLEIQRTEQGDSAMYLCASSLSTSGAYEQYFGPGTRLTVT.